Listed here is a single T cell receptor beta chain. The antigen remains undetermined. The V segment lost 8 bases and the J segment 9 bases; nucleotides outside the gene matches: 18. The CDR3 is 16 residues long. The germline gives CDR1 MNHNY, CDR2 SVGAGI (reference sequence). The sample belongs to a study of Ad26.COV2.S vaccination and SARS-CoV-2 variants. Study overall: Donor participated within the Ad26.COV2.S arm of the COV1001 trial.

Sequencing used immunoSEQ multiplex PCR; TCRdb keeps in-frame clones, though not all of them. The sample has around 450,000 clones, about 88% seen once. Stated treatment: some 20 received Ad26.COV2.S at low or high dose, single or two shots; a few received placebo; per-sample allocation not given. Sampling took place 63 days after the first vaccine or placebo injection. General observations from the study: Quantification of TCR breadth and depth may have yielded underestimates of total T cell responses.

The J gene is TRBJ2-1, the V gene TRBV6-6, with 8 nucleotides matching TRBD2. Sample: peripheral blood, taken in a trial of Ad26.COV2.S vaccine versus placebo. The sequence derives from a person aged 18-65 years who received the Ad26.COV2.S COVID-19 vaccine or a placebo. The CDR3 is CASRPPGGRSGGEQFF. CDR3 DNA sequence: TGTGCCAGCCGACCCCCTGGCGGGAGGAGTGGTGGTGAGCAGTTCTTC.